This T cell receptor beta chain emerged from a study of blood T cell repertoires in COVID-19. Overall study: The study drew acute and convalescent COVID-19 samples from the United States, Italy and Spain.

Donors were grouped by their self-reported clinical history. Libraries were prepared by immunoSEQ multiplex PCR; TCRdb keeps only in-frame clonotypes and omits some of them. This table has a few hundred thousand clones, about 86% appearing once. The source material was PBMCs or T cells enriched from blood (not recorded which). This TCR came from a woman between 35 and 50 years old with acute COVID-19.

In DNA form, the CDR3 reads TGTGCCAGCAGCCGTCCAACAGGACAGCGATGGGCAGAGACCCAGTACTTC. As protein: CASSRPTGQRWAETQYF. The V call is TRBV7-9, the J call TRBJ2-5; a possible D gene is TRBD1 (6 bases). Germline CDR1 and CDR2: SEHNR and FQNEAQ (reference sequence). The CDR3 is 17 amino acids. Between the trimmed V and J ends, which lost 5 bases and 4 bases, there was a span of 23 bases.